The 9 T cell receptor beta chains below all came from one sample that was sequenced in a study of diagnostic markers for celiac disease. TCRdb re-called the reads; every CDR3 protein appears as one record, without DNA. The listing records about 1,500 distinct CDR3 sequences. The material sequenced was either unsorted cells or a sorted T cell fraction (not recorded which). The receptor source for this set is a human donor.

This chain joins TRBV4-1 and TRBJ1-5; with no DNA, the TCRdb D assignment of TRBD1 cannot be verified. The CDR3 has 15 amino acids. Germline CDR1 MGHRA, CDR2 YSYEKL. CDR3 sequence reads: CASSFRQGDNQPQHF.

V is TRBV5-1 and J is TRBJ1-1. Per germline, CDR1 SGHRS and CDR2 YFSETQ. This CDR3 comprises 14 residues. This CDR3 reads CASSFDHTNTEAFF.

V is TRBV7-2 and J is TRBJ2-7; TCRdb outputs TRBD2, but without DNA this stays unchecked. This CDR3 contains 15 residues. From germline, CDR1 is SGHTA and CDR2 FQGNSA. This CDR3 reads CASSPSSGGPYEQYF.

This clonotype counts as medium-sized by frequency. The chain combines TRBV2 with TRBJ1-5. The CDR3 spans 14 residues. CDR1 and CDR2 (germline): SNHLY, FYNNEI. This CDR3 is CASSEGNSNQPQHF.

This clonotype is labeled large based on frequency. The V and J genes are TRBV2 and TRBJ1-5; without DNA, the TCRdb call of TRBD1 cannot be checked. Per germline, CDR1 SNHLY and CDR2 FYNNEI. The CDR3 has 15 residues. CDR3 region: CASSPGEYSNQPQHF.

The V call is TRBV4-2, the J call TRBJ2-1; lacking DNA, the TRBD1 call made by TCRdb goes unchecked. CDR3 size: 15 residues. Germline V lookup: CDR1 LGHNA, CDR2 YNFKEQ. This chain's CDR3 is CASSQDPPLYNEQFF.

In terms of frequency, this clonotype is medium-sized. The rearrangement joins TRBV4-1 to TRBJ2-7. In germline, CDR1 is MGHRA, CDR2 YSYEKL. The CDR3 consists of 15 residues. The CDR3 loop reads CASSQEPLAPYEQYF.

In terms of frequency, this clonotype is large. This chain links TRBV10-3 with TRBJ1-1; lacking DNA, the TRBD1 call made by TCRdb goes unchecked. The CDR3 totals 14 residues. Per the germline V gene, CDR1 is ENHRY and CDR2 is SYGVKD. CDR3 sequence reads: CAIGEGQPYTEAFF.

The chain carries TRBV5-1 and TRBJ1-1; TCRdb gives TRBD1 as the D gene, but with no DNA this cannot be confirmed. The CDR3 has 13 residues. Germline V gene lookup returns CDR1 SGHRS and CDR2 YFSETQ. The CDR3 sequence: CASTEGQDTEAFF.